This T cell receptor beta chain was found in a study of brain T cells in children with intractable seizures. About this clone: Its matching antigen is unknown.

Sequencing was limited to surgery cases with top T cell transcript signatures in brain tissue. Repertoires were generated with immunoSEQ multiplex PCR, while TCRdb's copy carries only in-frame clones and drops some. The sample carries 50,000 to 80,000 clones, about 96% recorded once. CDR1 is MGHRA and CDR2 is YSYEKL in the germline V gene. The CDR3 is 15 residues long. Deletions cut 0 bases from V and 6 bases from J, with 15 bases between. General study points: Absence of clones before surgery may stem from lower sequencing depth.

The rearrangement uses TRBV4-1 and TRBJ2-7; no clear D. The specimen comprised peripheral blood, sampled at surgery. This clonotype was obtained from a boy younger than two with focal cortical dysplasia and intractable seizures. The CDR3 sequence: CASSQEGRNTIEQYF. The CDR3 nucleotides read TGCGCCAGCAGCCAAGAAGGCCGGAATACGATCGAGCAGTACTTC.